The 21 T cell receptor beta chains listed next were all sequenced from one sample in a study of cytomegalovirus exposure and HLA in healthy donors. With 60 Vbeta and 13 Jbeta primers, the PCR was carried out. Sequenced by immunoSEQ multiplex PCR; TCRdb stores in-frame clones only, minus some. The table has about 130,000 clones, about four fifths seen once. Sequenced input: PBMCs. Receptors were obtained from a woman in her 40s in good health and CMV-seronegative.

CDR3 sequence: CASSLAGRNYGYTF. CDR3 DNA: TGTGCCAGCAGCTTGGCCGGGAGAAACTATGGCTACACCTTC. The V gene is TRBV5-4, the J gene TRBJ1-2; D gene unclear. The CDR3 runs to 14 residues. Germline V CDR1 and CDR2: SGHNT, YYREEE (reference sequence). V dropped 0 bases and J dropped 2 bases, with 8 bases sitting between them.

The J gene is TRBJ1-5, the V gene TRBV2; D might be TRBD1 (6 bases). The CDR3 runs to 12 residues. V lost 8 bases and J lost 4, with 9 bases in between. Germline assignment: CDR1 SNHLY and CDR2 FYNNEI. CDR3 nucleotide sequence: TGTGCCAGCCGACAGGCTAATCAGCCCCAGCATTTT. Its translation is CASRQANQPQHF.

This sequence joins TRBV19 and TRBJ1-1; 11 nucleotides line up with TRBD1. The CDR3 contains 13 residues. The J segment lost 5 bases and the V segment lost 9 bases, leaving 5 bases of the junction unmatched. The germline CDR1 and CDR2 sequences are LNHDA and SQIVND (reference sequence). CDR3 region: CASGQGARTEAFF. CDR3 in DNA: TGTGCCAGCGGACAGGGGGCGAGGACTGAAGCTTTCTTT.

The V gene is TRBV4-2, the J gene TRBJ1-5; 7 positions agree with TRBD1. The V segment lost 0 bases and the J segment 6 bases; nucleotides outside the gene matches: 8. The CDR3 runs 16 residues. Per the germline V gene, CDR1 is LGHNA and CDR2 is YNFKEQ. In DNA, the CDR3 is TGTGCCAGCAGCCAAGAAAACAGGGGAAGGGGTCAGCCCCAGCATTTT. Translated, it gives CASSQENRGRGQPQHF.

This chain links TRBV7-2 with TRBJ2-7; 10 bases align to TRBD2. Per the germline V gene, CDR1 is SGHTA and CDR2 is FQGNSA. This CDR3 is 18 amino acids long. V trimming: 1 base; J trimming: 7 bases; junction bases outside the gene matches: 16. This chain's CDR3 is CASSLGIVVAGGPWEQYF. For the CDR3, the DNA is TGTGCCAGCAGCTTAGGGATTGTTGTAGCGGGAGGTCCCTGGGAGCAGTACTTC.

The CDR3 protein is CASSPWEFNGVHEQFF. Written as DNA, the CDR3 is TGCGCCAGCAGCCCGTGGGAGTTTAACGGTGTCCATGAGCAGTTCTTC. The chain has TRBV5-1 and TRBJ2-1, with D perhaps TRBD2 (5 bases). The CDR3 runs 16 residues. Germline V gene lookup returns CDR1 SGHRS and CDR2 YFSETQ. V lost 4 bases, J lost 8 bases, and 22 bases lay in between.

This sequence joins TRBV7-2 and TRBJ2-1; D possibly corresponds to TRBD1 (5 bases). Between the trimmed V and J ends, which lost 4 bases and 10 bases, there was a span of 17 bases. The CDR3 runs to 14 residues. CDR1 is SGHTA, CDR2 FQGNSA, per germline. The CDR3, as DNA: TGTGCCAGCAGCTCCCTGGGTAGCCAGGGCGAGCAGTTCTTC. It is translated as CASSSLGSQGEQFF.

The chain links TRBV5-4 to TRBJ2-5, with D possibly matching TRBD2 (6 bases). Trimming pared 0 bases from V and 5 bases from J, leaving 11 bases between. Per germline, CDR1 SGHNT and CDR2 YYREEE (reference sequence). The CDR3 runs 14 residues. The CDR3 loop is CASSLGHGGETQYF. Here the CDR3 DNA reads TGTGCCAGCAGCTTGGGTCACGGGGGTGAGACCCAGTACTTC. Variable domain in full (rest from reference TRBV5-4 and TRBJ2-5): ETGVTQSPTHLIKTRGQQVTLRCSSQSGHNTVSWYQQALGQGPQFIFQYYREEENGRGNFPPRFSGLQFPNYSSELNVNALELDDSALYLCASSLGHGGETQYFGPGTRLLVL.

The genes are TRBV4-3 and TRBJ2-4; a weak D match, TRBD2 (7 bases). CDR1 is LGHNA, CDR2 YSLEER, per germline. This CDR3 has 16 residues. With 1 base removed from V and 6 bases from J, the gap between germline ends came to 16 bases. The CDR3 spells CASSQGIYREGNIQYF. The CDR3 coding sequence is TGCGCCAGCAGCCAAGGTATTTACAGGGAGGGAAACATTCAGTACTTC.

This clone was detected only a few times. This chain links TRBV6-1 with TRBJ1-6; D possibly corresponds to TRBD1 (5 bases). Germline CDR1 and CDR2: MNHNS and SASEGT. The CDR3 sequence is 15 residues long. V shed 4 bases and J shed 7 bases, with 14 bases lying between them. CDR3 bases: TGTGCCAGCAGTGTCCCCCCAGGGAGGAATTCACCCCTCCACTTT. It yields the protein CASSVPPGRNSPLHF.

This chain uses TRBV5-8 with TRBJ2-5, with 10 bases that match TRBD1. The CDR3 spans 16 residues. Germline CDR1 and CDR2: SGHTS and YDEGEE. The J segment lost 4 bases and the V segment lost 3 bases, leaving 9 bases of the junction unmatched. CDR3 DNA sequence: TGTGCCAGCAGCTCTCAACCGGGACAGGGGTCAGAGACCCAGTACTTC. Translation gives CASSSQPGQGSETQYF.

The chain links TRBV27 to TRBJ1-5, with TRBD1 as a possible D gene (6 bases). Trimming removed 5 bases at V and 5 bases at J, with 13 bases between. CDR1 and CDR2 (germline): MNHEY, SMNVEV (reference sequence). CDR3 length equals 14 residues. The CDR3 sequence is CASSPGVAYQPQHF. The DNA for the CDR3 is TGTGCCAGCAGTCCAGGGGTGGCTTATCAGCCCCAGCATTTT.

As concerns this clone: One end of the junction does not line up with germline, which may come from a read error. The rearrangement uses TRBV4-3 and TRBJ2-4; possible D gene TRBD1, 6 bases. The CDR3 runs to 15 residues. Germline CDR1 is LGHNA and CDR2 is YSLEER. CDR3 region: CASSQEWTARNIQYF. DNA for the CDR3: TGCGCCAGCAGCCAAGAGTGGACAGCCAGAAACATTCAGTACTTC.

This clone came up a few times. This chain uses TRBV7-2 with TRBJ1-1; no firm D call. Trimming took off 1 base at V and 4 bases at J, with 13 bases between the two ends. This CDR3 is 15 amino acids long. In germline, CDR1 is SGHTA, CDR2 FQGNSA. The CDR3: CASSLGPSGGTEAFF. As DNA, the CDR3 is TGTGCCAGCAGCTTAGGCCCCTCCGGTGGCACTGAAGCTTTCTTT.

The chain employs TRBV9 and TRBJ2-7, with D unclear. CDR3 length equals 18 residues. From germline, CDR1 is SGDLS and CDR2 YYNGEE. V lost 0 bases and J 1 base, leaving 20 bases between the germline ends. The CDR3 sequence: CASSVGRALQAPSYEQYF. The CDR3, as DNA: TGTGCCAGCAGCGTAGGACGCGCCCTACAAGCGCCGTCCTACGAGCAGTACTTC.

The chain has TRBV7-9 and TRBJ2-5; possibly TRBD1 for D (5 bases). Trimming took off 1 base at V and 0 bases at J, with 18 bases between the two ends. Germline V CDR1 and CDR2: SEHNR, FQNEAQ (reference sequence). The length of the CDR3 is 18 residues. CDR3 bases: TGTGCCAGCAGCTTAGATCAGGGATTCTTTCTCTACCAAGAGACCCAGTACTTC. Protein: CASSLDQGFFLYQETQYF.

This clone was detected once. The chain combines TRBV27 with TRBJ2-1; maybe TRBD2 (5 bases). V was trimmed by 4 bases and J by 4 bases, leaving 8 bases between them. Germline V gene sequence: CDR1 MNHEY, CDR2 SMNVEV (reference sequence). The CDR3 has 13 residues. CDR3 in DNA: TGTGCCAGCAGTTCCCGGGGATACAATGAGCAGTTCTTC. It is translated as CASSSRGYNEQFF.

The chain links TRBV7-2 to TRBJ1-2; D is perhaps TRBD1 (5 bases). The CDR3 has 15 residues. CDR1 and CDR2 from the germline V gene are SGHTA and FQGNSA. V was clipped by 5 bases and J by 6 bases, with 19 bases between them. The DNA of the CDR3 is TGTGCCAGCAGCCCGACATGGGGCCTTACTAATGGCTACACCTTC. Its protein product is CASSPTWGLTNGYTF.

The gene calls are TRBV11-2 and TRBJ1-4; the match to TRBD1 covers 7 bases. Trimming at V came to 5 bases and at J to 7 bases, leaving 13 bases not matched to a gene. The CDR3 is 16 amino acids. The V gene's germline CDR1 is SGHAT and CDR2 FQNNGV. The chain's CDR3 is CASSTTRTGSVEKLFF. The CDR3 coding sequence is TGTGCCAGCAGCACTACGCGGACAGGCTCAGTTGAAAAACTGTTTTTT. Looking up the rest from reference TRBV11-2 and TRBJ1-4 gives the full variable domain: EAGVAQSPRYKIIEKRQSVAFWCNPISGHATLYWYQQILGQGPKLLIQFQNNGVVDDSQLPKDRFSAERLKGVDSTLKIQPAKLEDSAVYLCASSTTRTGSVEKLFFGSGTQLSVL.

J is TRBJ1-1 and V is TRBV29-1, with a possible D match to TRBD1 (5 bases). CDR1 is SQVTM and CDR2 is ANQGSEA in the germline V gene. V was clipped by 3 bases and J by 0 bases, with 14 bases between them. The CDR3 runs 15 residues. In nucleotides, the CDR3 is TGCAGCGTTGACATTTGGGGCGGATTGAACACTGAAGCTTTCTTT. Translated: CSVDIWGGLNTEAFF.

In regard to this clone: Germline and junction disagree at one end, which may indicate a read error. This chain joins TRBV4-1 and TRBJ2-3, with TRBD2 identical over 10 bases. CDR1 is MGHRA and CDR2 is YSYEKL in the germline V gene. This CDR3 is built from 13 residues. In DNA form, the CDR3 reads TGCGCCAGCAGCCAAGTGCCAGCGGGAGGGGAGAAGTTT. Amino acid sequence: CASSQVPAGGEKF.